The clone carrying this T cell receptor (beta chain) was detected only once. This table comes from immunoSEQ multiplex PCR, and its TCRdb copy is limited to in-frame clones, with some not included. Among under 300,000 clones listed, around 86% were seen once. The data were taken from a study of blood T cell repertoires in COVID-19. Germline CDR1 reads DFQATT; CDR2 reads SNEGSKA (reference sequence). The CDR3 consists of 12 residues. With 3 bases removed from V and 2 bases from J, the gap between germline ends came to 6 bases. This chain joins TRBV20-1 and TRBJ2-3; D unclear. Material: peripheral blood. The TCR sequence derives from a human donor in a cohort sampled during active COVID-19. CDR3 protein: CSASRDTDTQYF. The CDR3 nucleotides read TGCAGTGCTAGTCGCGACACAGATACGCAGTATTTT.